This T cell receptor beta chain comes out of a study of CD8 T cells in ankylosing spondylitis (dated by TCRdb to about 2017). Background on the whole study: The study profiled T cell receptor beta repertoires in healthy donors and ankylosing spondylitis patients to find disease-linked TCR variants. The full study cohort comprised 20 to 30 ankylosing spondylitis patients and 85 to 120 healthy donors. Peripheral blood samples were taken, and synovial fluid was additionally collected from ankylosing spondylitis patients. Here is what the overall study found, with its caveats: A TCR beta motif made up of about eight highly homologous amino acid variants appeared to be characteristic of blood from ankylosing spondylitis patients. Significant enrichment of the disease-linked clones was reported in matched synovial fluid samples from ankylosing spondylitis patients. The disease-linked clones had a CD8+ phenotype and were found at relatively low frequencies in peripheral blood. Some of the motif variants had been reported before in the synovial fluid and blood of reactive arthritis patients, a finding that suggests common disease-initiation mechanisms.

Instrument on record: Illumina HiSeq 2500. Quantitative 5'-RACE with molecular barcodes was the method used to prepare the TCR beta libraries. From the authors' description of their analysis: A new computational method, built on a probabilistic model of VDJ rearrangement, was used to identify disease-linked TCR variants. The public sequencing data were trimmed at Q25 with fastp and processed into clonotypes with MiXCR by TCRdb, which kept only in-frame beta chains. All rows with the same CDR3 protein become a single entry with the most common DNA and genes. What appears here as the V and J calls and clone size reflects TCRdb's work, not the paper's. The sample yields approximately 15,000 distinct CDR3 sequences; 2.8% were counted once. The ten largest clones represent just under 9% of the sample. Many counts were recorded for this clonotype. Its antigen is unknown. No qualities accompany the bases; no much larger clone lies one base away.

Looking up the germline V gene yields CDR1 SGDLS and CDR2 YYNGEE. Including the terminal cysteine and phenylalanine, the CDR3 comprises 16 residues. CDR3 DNA is the only sequence kept; it has 48 bases, read in frame from the first base. V is reduced by 4 bases and J by 10 bases, leaving a spacing of 24 bases between them. Recombination joined TRBV9 with TRBJ2-1; the D gene is perhaps TRBD2, from 7 matching bases. Sequencing used blood, either unsorted or a sorted T cell fraction (not recorded which). This TCR was sampled from a male donor with ankylosing spondylitis or in good health (not recorded which). The CDR3 in this case is CASSPRGGGALREQFF. The DNA sequence follows: TGTGCCAGCAGCCCCCGTGGTGGGGGGGCGCTTCGGGAGCAGTTCTTC. Reference TRBV9 and TRBJ2-1 genes cover what lies past the CDR3, so the full variable domain is DSGVTQTPKHLITATGQRVTLRCSPRSGDLSVYWYQQSLDQGLQFLIQYYNGEERAKGNILERFSAQQFPDLHSELNLSSLELGDSALYFCASSPRGGGALREQFFGPGTRLTVL.